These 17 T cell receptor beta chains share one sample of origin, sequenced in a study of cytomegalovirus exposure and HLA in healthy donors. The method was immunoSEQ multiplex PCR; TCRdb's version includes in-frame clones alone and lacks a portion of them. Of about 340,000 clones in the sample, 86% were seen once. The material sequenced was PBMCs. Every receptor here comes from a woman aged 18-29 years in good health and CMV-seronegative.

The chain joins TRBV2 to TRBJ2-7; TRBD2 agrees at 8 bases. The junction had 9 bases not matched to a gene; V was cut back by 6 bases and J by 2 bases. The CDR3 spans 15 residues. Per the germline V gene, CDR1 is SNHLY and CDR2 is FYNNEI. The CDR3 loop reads CASREGLGATYEQYF. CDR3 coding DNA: TGTGCCAGCAGGGAGGGACTAGGGGCTACCTACGAGCAGTACTTC.

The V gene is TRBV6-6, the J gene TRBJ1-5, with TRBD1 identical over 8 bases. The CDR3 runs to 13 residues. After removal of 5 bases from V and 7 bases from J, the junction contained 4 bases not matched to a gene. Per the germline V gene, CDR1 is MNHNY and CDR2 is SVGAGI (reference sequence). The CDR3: CASSGQGLQPQHF. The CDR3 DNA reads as TGTGCCAGCAGTGGACAGGGCTTGCAGCCCCAGCATTTT.

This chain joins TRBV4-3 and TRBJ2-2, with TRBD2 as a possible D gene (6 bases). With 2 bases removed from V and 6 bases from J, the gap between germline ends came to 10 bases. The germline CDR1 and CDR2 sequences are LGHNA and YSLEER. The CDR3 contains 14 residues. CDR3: CASSQSGGAGELFF. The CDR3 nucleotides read TGCGCCAGCAGCCAAAGCGGCGGGGCCGGGGAGCTGTTTTTT.

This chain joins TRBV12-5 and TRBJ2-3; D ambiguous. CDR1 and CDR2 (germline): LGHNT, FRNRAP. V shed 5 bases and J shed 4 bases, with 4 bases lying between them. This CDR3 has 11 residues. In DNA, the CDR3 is TGTGCTAGTGGTCAGGCAGATACGCAGTATTTT. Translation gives CASGQADTQYF.

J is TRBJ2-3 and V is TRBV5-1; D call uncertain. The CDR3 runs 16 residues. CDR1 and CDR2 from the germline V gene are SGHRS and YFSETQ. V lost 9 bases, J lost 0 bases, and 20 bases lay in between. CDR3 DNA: TGCGCCACCACCTTCAGTGGCGACTCTAGCACAGATACGCAGTATTTT. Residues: CATTFSGDSSTDTQYF.

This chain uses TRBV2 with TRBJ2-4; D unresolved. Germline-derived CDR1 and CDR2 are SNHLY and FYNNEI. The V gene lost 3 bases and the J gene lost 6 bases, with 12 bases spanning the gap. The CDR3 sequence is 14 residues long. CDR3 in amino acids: CASSEAAETNIQYF. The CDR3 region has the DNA TGTGCCAGCAGTGAGGCGGCGGAGACAAACATTCAGTACTTC.

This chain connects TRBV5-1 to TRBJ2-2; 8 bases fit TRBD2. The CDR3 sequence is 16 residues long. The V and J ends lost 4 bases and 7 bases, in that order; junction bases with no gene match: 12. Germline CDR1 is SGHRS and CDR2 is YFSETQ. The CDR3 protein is CASSPGLAPGGGELFF. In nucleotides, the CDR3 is TGCGCCAGCAGCCCAGGACTAGCCCCTGGGGGCGGGGAGCTGTTTTTT.

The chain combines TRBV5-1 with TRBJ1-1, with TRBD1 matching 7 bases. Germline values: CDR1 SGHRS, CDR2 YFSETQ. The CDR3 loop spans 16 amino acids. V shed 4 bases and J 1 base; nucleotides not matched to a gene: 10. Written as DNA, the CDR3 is TGCGCCAGCAGCCCATTCACAGGGGCGACGAACACTGAAGCTTTCTTT. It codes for CASSPFTGATNTEAFF.

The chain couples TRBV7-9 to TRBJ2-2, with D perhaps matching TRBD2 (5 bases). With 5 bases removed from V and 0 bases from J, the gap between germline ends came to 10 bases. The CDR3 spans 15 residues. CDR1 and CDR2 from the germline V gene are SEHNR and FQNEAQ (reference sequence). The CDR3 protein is CASSLLVSNTGELFF. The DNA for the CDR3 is TGTGCCAGCAGCCTACTAGTTTCGAACACCGGGGAGCTGTTTTTT. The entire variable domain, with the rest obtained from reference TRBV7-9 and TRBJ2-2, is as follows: DTGVSQNPRHKITKRGQNVTFRCDPISEHNRLYWYRQTLGQGPEFLTYFQNEAQLEKSRLLSDRFSAERPKGSFSTLEIQRTEQGDSAMYLCASSLLVSNTGELFFGEGSRLTVL.

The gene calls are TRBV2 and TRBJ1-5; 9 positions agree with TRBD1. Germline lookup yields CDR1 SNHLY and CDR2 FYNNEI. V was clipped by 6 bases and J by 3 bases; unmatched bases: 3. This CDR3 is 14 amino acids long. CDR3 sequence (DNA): TGTGCCAGCAGCAGGGACAGGGACAATCAGCCCCAGCATTTT. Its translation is CASSRDRDNQPQHF.

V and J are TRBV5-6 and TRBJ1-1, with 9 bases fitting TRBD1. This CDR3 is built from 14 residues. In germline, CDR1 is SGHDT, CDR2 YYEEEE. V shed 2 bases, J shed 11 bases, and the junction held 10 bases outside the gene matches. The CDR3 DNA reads TGTGCCAGCAGCTTTATCGGGACAGGGTTTAATGCTTTCTTT. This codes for CASSFIGTGFNAFF.

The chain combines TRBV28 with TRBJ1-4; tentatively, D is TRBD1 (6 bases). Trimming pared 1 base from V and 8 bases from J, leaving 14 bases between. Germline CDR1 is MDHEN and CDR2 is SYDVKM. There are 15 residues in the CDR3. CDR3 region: CASSLYRDIGEKLFF. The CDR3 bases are TGTGCCAGCAGTTTATATCGGGACATAGGGGAAAAACTGTTTTTT.

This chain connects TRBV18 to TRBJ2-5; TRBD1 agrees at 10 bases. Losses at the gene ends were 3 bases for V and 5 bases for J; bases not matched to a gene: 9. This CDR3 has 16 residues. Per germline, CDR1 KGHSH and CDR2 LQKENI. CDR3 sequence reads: CASSPVPGQGGETQYF. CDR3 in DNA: TGTGCCAGCTCACCGGTCCCTGGACAGGGGGGGGAGACCCAGTACTTC.

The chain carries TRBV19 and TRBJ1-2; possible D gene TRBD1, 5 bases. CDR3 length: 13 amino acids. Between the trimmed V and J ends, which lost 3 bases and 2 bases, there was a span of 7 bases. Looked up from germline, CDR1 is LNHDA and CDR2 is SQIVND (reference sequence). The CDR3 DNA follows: TGTGCCAGTAGTATCGGGGGGAACTATGGCTACACCTTC. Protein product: CASSIGGNYGYTF.

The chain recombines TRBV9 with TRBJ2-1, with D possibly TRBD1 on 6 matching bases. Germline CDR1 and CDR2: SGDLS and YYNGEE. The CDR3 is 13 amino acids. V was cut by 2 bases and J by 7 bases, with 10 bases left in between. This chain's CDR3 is CASSVEQGNEQFF. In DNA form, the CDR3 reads TGTGCCAGCAGCGTTGAACAGGGAAATGAGCAGTTCTTC.

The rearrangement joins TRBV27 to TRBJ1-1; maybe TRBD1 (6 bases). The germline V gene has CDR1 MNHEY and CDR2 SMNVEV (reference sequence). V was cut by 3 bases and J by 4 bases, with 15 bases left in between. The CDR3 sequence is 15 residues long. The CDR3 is CASSFGLPGATEAFF. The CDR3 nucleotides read TGTGCCAGCAGTTTCGGGCTCCCAGGGGCCACTGAAGCTTTCTTT.

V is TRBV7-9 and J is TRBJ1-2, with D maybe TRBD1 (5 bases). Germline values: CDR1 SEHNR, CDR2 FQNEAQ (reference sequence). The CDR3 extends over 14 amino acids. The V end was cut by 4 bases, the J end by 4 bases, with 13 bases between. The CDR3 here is CASSSSTDPYGYTF. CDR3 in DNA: TGTGCCAGCAGCTCCTCGACAGATCCCTATGGCTACACCTTC. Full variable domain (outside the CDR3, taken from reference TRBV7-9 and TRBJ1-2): DTGVSQNPRHKITKRGQNVTFRCDPISEHNRLYWYRQTLGQGPEFLTYFQNEAQLEKSRLLSDRFSAERPKGSFSTLEIQRTEQGDSAMYLCASSSSTDPYGYTFGSGTRLTVV.